Following are 19 T cell receptor beta chains from one sample sequenced in a study of CD8+ T cells in alopecia areata. The treatment denotes: oral pan-JAK inhibitor, 5-10 mg twice daily. RNA extraction and reverse transcription yielded cDNA as sequencing template. Libraries were prepared by immunoSEQ multiplex PCR; TCRdb keeps only in-frame clonotypes and omits some of them. Of 190,000 or so clones listed, around 60% are singletons. The input for sequencing was CD8+ T cells sorted from blood, taken at week 24, from a patient treated with tofacitinib. The receptors stem from a human donor with alopecia areata.

The chain uses TRBV7-2 and TRBJ2-7, with 7 bases fitting TRBD1. The V gene's germline CDR1 is SGHTA and CDR2 FQGNSA. The CDR3 has 16 residues. V shed 5 bases, J shed 5 bases, and the junction held 15 bases outside the gene matches. CDR3 protein: CASSAPIDRVSHEQYF. CDR3 coding DNA: TGTGCCAGCAGCGCCCCGATTGACAGGGTTAGCCACGAGCAGTACTTC.

V and J are TRBV29-1 and TRBJ2-3, with D unclear. Germline V gives CDR1 SQVTM, CDR2 ANQGSEA. CDR3 length: 13 amino acids. Trimming cost V 4 bases and J 4 bases, with 12 bases left between them. The DNA for the CDR3 is TGCAGCGTTGGGTCCTTACGGGCAGATACGCAGTATTTT. It codes for CSVGSLRADTQYF.

To note about this clone: Other nucleotide sequences in the sample specify the same CDR3. This chain connects TRBV5-1 to TRBJ2-5; D ambiguous. Germline-derived CDR1 and CDR2 are SGHRS and YFSETQ. Trimming pared 3 bases from V and 5 bases from J, leaving 5 bases between. The CDR3 has 11 amino acids. The CDR3 sequence is CASSSGETQYF. In nucleotides, the CDR3 is TGCGCCAGCAGCTCCGGTGAGACCCAGTACTTC.

This rearrangement joins TRBV29-1 to TRBJ1-3; D possibly corresponds to TRBD1 (6 bases). Germline lookup yields CDR1 SQVTM and CDR2 ANQGSEA. This CDR3 has 11 amino acids. Trimming pared 5 bases from V and 9 bases from J, leaving 11 bases between. CDR3 sequence (DNA): TGCAGCGTTTACAGGGCAGGCACCATATATTTT. This translates into CSVYRAGTIYF.

The V call is TRBV25-1, the J call TRBJ2-5; no definite D call. The CDR3 covers 16 residues. Germline V gives CDR1 MGHDK, CDR2 SYGVNS. Trimming took off 0 bases at V and 1 base at J, with 12 bases between the two ends. The chain's CDR3 is CASSEYPPGLQETQYF. The CDR3 nucleotides read TGTGCCAGCAGTGAATACCCCCCCGGGCTCCAAGAGACCCAGTACTTC.

V gene TRBV29-1 combines with J gene TRBJ1-2, with 9 bases lining up with TRBD1. CDR3 length: 13 residues. Germline CDR1 is SQVTM and CDR2 is ANQGSEA. V was pared by 3 bases and J by 3 bases, with 2 bases of the junction left unmatched. CDR3: CSVDTGGYYGYTF. The CDR3 DNA sequence: TGCAGCGTTGATACAGGGGGCTACTATGGCTACACCTTC. Full variable domain (rest looked up from reference TRBV29-1 and TRBJ1-2): SAVISQKPSRDICQRGTSLTIQCQVDSQVTMMFWYRQQPGQSLTLIATANQGSEATYESGFVIDKFPISRPNLTFSTLTVSNMSPEDSSIYLCSVDTGGYYGYTFGSGTRLTVV.

This clone appeared a few times. The chain couples TRBV4-1 to TRBJ1-1, with 9 bases fitting TRBD1. The germline V gene has CDR1 MGHRA and CDR2 YSYEKL. The CDR3 totals 16 residues. With 2 bases clipped from V and 1 base from J, the junction kept 5 bases outside the gene matches. The CDR3 is CASSQWTGVGNTEAFF. CDR3 in DNA: TGCGCCAGCAGCCAATGGACAGGGGTGGGGAACACTGAAGCTTTCTTT.

V is TRBV23-1 and J is TRBJ2-7; D unclear. TRBV23-1 is an ORF; its function is uncertain. Trimming stripped 2 bases from V and 2 bases from J, with 10 bases between. This CDR3 is built from 14 residues. CDR3 nucleotides: TGCGCCAGCAGTCAAATTCGGACGACCTACGAGCAGTACTTC. It translates to CASSQIRTTYEQYF.

The sample holds one count of this clone. The J gene is TRBJ2-7, the V gene TRBV7-9; no firm D call. With 5 bases removed from V and 1 base from J, the gap between germline ends came to 12 bases. The CDR3 extends over 14 amino acids. Germline CDR1 is SEHNR and CDR2 is FQNEAQ (reference sequence). The CDR3 DNA sequence: TGTGCCAGCAGCCCCATGTGGGGTTCCTACGAGCAGTACTTC. It translates to CASSPMWGSYEQYF.

This clone was detected once. The chain employs TRBV12-5 and TRBJ1-1; 10 bases line up with TRBD1. The CDR3 length is 14 residues. The V and J ends lost 6 bases and 4 bases, in that order; junction bases with no gene match: 5. From germline, CDR1 is LGHNT and CDR2 FRNRAP. CDR3: CASGFDRGLTEAFF. The DNA for the CDR3 is TGTGCTAGTGGGTTCGACAGGGGGCTCACTGAAGCTTTCTTT. The full variable domain, rest sourced from reference TRBV12-5 and TRBJ1-1, is DARVTQTPRHKVTEMGQEVTMRCQPILGHNTVFWYRQTMMQGLELLAYFRNRAPLDDSGMPKDRFSAEMPDATLATLKIQPSEPRDSAVYFCASGFDRGLTEAFFGQGTRLTVV.

This clone was observed a handful of times. The chain carries TRBV7-9 and TRBJ1-6; no reliable D call. CDR3 length equals 13 residues. Per the germline V gene, CDR1 is SEHNR and CDR2 is FQNEAQ (reference sequence). Here the CDR3 reads CASGSSYNSPLHF. The CDR3 nucleotides are TGTGCTTCGGGAAGCTCCTATAATTCACCCCTCCACTTT. Drawing the rest from reference TRBV7-9 and TRBJ1-6, the complete variable domain is DTGVSQNPRHKITKRGQNVTFRCDPISEHNRLYWYRQTLGQGPEFLTYFQNEAQLEKSRLLSDRFSAERPKGSFSTLEIQRTEQGDSAMYLCASGSSYNSPLHFGNGTRLTVT.

This chain uses TRBV7-9 with TRBJ2-1; D possibly uses TRBD1 or TRBD2 (7 bases each). Germline V CDR1 and CDR2: SEHNR, FQNEAQ (reference sequence). The ends were cut back, 3 bases at V and 5 bases at J, with 11 bases in the middle. CDR3 length: 14 amino acids. CDR3 coding DNA: TGTGCCAGCAGCTTGGCAGGGGGGGACAATGAGCAGTTCTTC. Translating gives CASSLAGGDNEQFF.

V gene TRBV30 combines with J gene TRBJ1-5, with 10 bases lining up with TRBD1. This CDR3 is built from 14 residues. The germline gives CDR1 GTSNPN, CDR2 SVGIG (reference sequence). With 3 bases clipped from V and 5 bases from J, the junction kept 4 bases outside the gene matches. For the CDR3, the DNA is TGTGCCTGGAGCACCGGACAGGGGGATCAGCCCCAGCATTTT. Translating gives CAWSTGQGDQPQHF.

V and J are TRBV2 and TRBJ2-7; TRBD1 is a possible D gene (6 bases). Germline V CDR1 and CDR2: SNHLY, FYNNEI. CDR3 length: 13 amino acids. The V gene lost 4 bases and the J gene lost 2 bases, with 9 bases spanning the gap. Here the CDR3 reads CASSGQDTYEQYF. The CDR3 DNA reads TGTGCCAGCAGTGGACAGGACACCTACGAGCAGTACTTC.

V gene TRBV29-1 combines with J gene TRBJ2-5, with D uncertain. V dropped 4 bases and J dropped 5 bases, with 11 bases sitting between them. The CDR3 totals 12 residues. Germline V lookup: CDR1 SQVTM, CDR2 ANQGSEA. CDR3 protein: CSVVLLQETQYF. The CDR3 bases are TGCAGCGTTGTGCTGCTCCAGGAGACCCAGTACTTC.

This clone has only one observation. This CDR3 reads CASSRDSFSLNYGYTF. CDR3 DNA: TGTGCCAGCAGTAGGGACTCTTTCTCCTTAAACTATGGCTACACCTTC. V usage is TRBV6-6 and J usage is TRBJ1-2; perhaps TRBD1 as D (5 bases). The germline V gene encodes CDR1 MNHNY and CDR2 SVGAGI (reference sequence). Trimming took off 5 bases at V and 2 bases at J, with 18 bases between the two ends. This CDR3 has 16 residues.

This chain uses TRBV10-3 with TRBJ1-1, with no clear D. CDR1 is ENHRY and CDR2 is SYGVKD in the germline V gene. The CDR3 is made up of 13 amino acids. V was cut by 3 bases and J by 5 bases, with 10 bases left in between. The CDR3 DNA reads TGTGCCATCAGTGAAGTTGTGGGAACTGAAGCTTTCTTT. Translated: CAISEVVGTEAFF.

The V and J genes are TRBV6-1 and TRBJ1-5, with a tentative D call TRBD1 (5 bases). Trimming took off 10 bases at V and 1 base at J, with 14 bases between the two ends. Germline V lookup: CDR1 MNHNS, CDR2 SASEGT. CDR3 size: 14 residues. The chain's CDR3 is CATDGTFSNQPQHF. CDR3 DNA sequence: TGTGCCACCGACGGGACGTTCAGCAATCAGCCCCAGCATTTT.

This chain joins TRBV2 and TRBJ2-4, with 7 bases aligning to TRBD2. CDR3 length: 15 residues. V lost 6 bases, J lost 0 bases, and 5 bases stayed unmatched. CDR1 and CDR2 from the germline V gene are SNHLY and FYNNEI. In nucleotides, the CDR3 is TGTGCCAGCAGGTTAGCGGGTGAAGCCAAAAACATTCAGTACTTC. Amino acid sequence: CASRLAGEAKNIQYF.